This T cell receptor (beta chain) was captured in a study of T cell responses to AZD1222 COVID-19 vaccine (dated by TCRdb to about 2021). Looking at the study overall: A total of 230 to 250 trial participants underwent TCR sequencing, of whom about 200 received two doses of AZD1222 and about 25 received two doses of the MenACWY control vaccine. Trial participants were enrolled by age into subgroups of 18-55, 56-69 and 70-plus years, and roughly 160, 29 and 62 TCR-sequenced participants, respectively, were included in these subgroups. Summary of the overall study and its limitations: The vaccine-associated CD4 TCRs covered the entire spike protein, and the dominant responses fell in regions 160-218 and 743-854. Nearly half of unique spike-specific TCRs reportedly recognized epitopes outside regions mutated in the B.1.351 and B.1.1.7 variants. Conclusions about previously exposed vaccinees were limited because only six AZD1222 recipients were SARS-CoV-2 seropositive at baseline. After two AZD1222 doses, spike-specific TCR breadth and depth were significantly higher than at day 0 and than in MenACWY recipients. No day 14 peak-response samples were available, so repertoires were characterized only after the peak T cell response. In the small 56-69-year group, the increase in depth fell short of significance, most likely because of low power. Participants were mostly white British, with more females than males. The authors suggested clonal diversity may have been underestimated.

The CDR3 regions of human TCRbeta chains were analyzed by immunosequencing. Processing in the source paper ran as follows. TCRs in the repertoires were compared against a reference library of SARS-CoV-2-specific TCRs that had been generated with the MIRA antigen-specificity platform. Breadth was defined as the fraction of unique TCRs that were SARS-CoV-2-associated. Depth was defined as the fraction of total T cells that were SARS-CoV-2-associated. Using the MIRA data, every spike-specific TCR was mapped to the spike region that the TCR reacted to and assigned to either a CD4 or a CD8 class. Log10-transformed breadth and depth values were compared by one-way ANOVA with Sidak's multiple comparisons tests. The table comes from immuneACCESS by way of TCRdb, which keeps in-frame sequences with V and J called. Part of the clones is missing from these tables; in studies checked, under half for an unresolved V gene and the rest for unknown reasons. V and J calls and clone size are as listed in that table; D and trimming were resolved from the DNA. This sample is represented by about 130,000 clones; 80% to 95% of them were singletons. The ten largest clonotypes hold 4.4% of the sample.

Comments on this clone: Its specific antigen is unknown. There are no base qualities to consult, and no much larger clone falls within one base.

From V the trimming removes 4 bases and from J it removes 0 bases, while the gene matches leave 2 bases of the junction unaccounted for. Including the terminal cysteine and phenylalanine, the CDR3 comprises 15 residues. Left in the record is the CDR3 DNA by itself, 45 bases read in frame from the first base. CDR1 and CDR2 were assigned from the germline V gene as LGHNA and YSLEER. According to the study, the label for this sample's time point signals: baseline before first vaccination. Per the publication, the treatment or condition label means: meningococcal conjugate vaccine given as trial control. Vaccinee samples were obtained from the UK trials COV001 and COV002, which included a single-blind randomized controlled phase 2/3 trial of AZD1222 (ChAdOx1 nCoV-19) in healthy adults. For TCRbeta chain sequencing, PBMC samples were collected from trial participants at day 0 and at day 28 after the second dose.

This specimen was peripheral blood, taken on day 0 of MenACWY control vaccination. The V gene is TRBV4-3 and the J gene is TRBJ1-4; 7 bases in the junction line up with TRBD1. The TCR sequence derives from an adult in good health. Here the CDR3 is given as CASSLGTATNEKLFF. The DNA sequence is given as TGCGCCAGCAGCCTCGGGACAGCAACTAATGAAAAACTGTTTTTT.